Below, one TCR beta chain is given with its context. These data belong to a study of blood T cell repertoires in COVID-19. Overall study: Samples came from the United States, Italy and Spain, spanning acute and convalescent COVID-19.

In the original analysis: Estimation of nucleated cell counts was performed using reference gene primer amplification. TCRdb's copy holds only in-frame clones and misses some; the assay was immunoSEQ multiplex PCR. V, J and clone size reflect that table, while D and trimming were determined from the DNA. Of 62,000 or so clones in the sample, about 87% were seen once. Germline CDR1 is SGHNT and CDR2 is YYREEE (reference sequence). Trimming cost V 4 bases and J 4 bases; bases outside gene matches: 10. This CDR3 is 15 amino acids long. The receptor was derived from a human donor in a cohort sampled during active COVID-19. The sequencing input was peripheral blood. The gene calls are TRBV5-4 and TRBJ2-7; 8 bases match TRBD1. The CDR3 loop is CASSHPGTGLYEQYF. DNA for the CDR3: TGTGCCAGCAGCCATCCCGGGACAGGACTATACGAGCAGTACTTC.